This T cell receptor beta chain was identified in a study of blood T cell repertoires in COVID-19 (dated by TCRdb to 2020 to 2021). Context from the whole study: Samples from collaborators originated in the United States, Italy and Spain and spanned both the acute and convalescent phases of COVID-19. The material from the prospective study consisted of cDNA or gDNA derived from T cells, B-cell-depleted T cells, or PBMCs. The repertoires were released in a freely available public database intended as a resource for research on the immune response to SARS-CoV-2. Nearly every sample came with metadata listing a de-identified subject ID, COVID-19 status, age in years and sex. Where available, HLA class I and class II types were obtained from metadata supplied by the sample provider rather than from assay-based typing. The dataset comprised deeply sampled blood TCRbeta repertoires from subjects exposed to, actively infected with, or recovered from COVID-19. The samples were drawn from two sources: the first 160 participants of the ongoing ImmuneRACE study, and 1,000 to 1,500 subjects contributed by 6 global collaborators. The investigation overall reported the following: The quantity of clinical and demographic metadata differed by source and by participant and was supplied without curation.

TCRbeta CDR3 regions were amplified from genomic DNA by means of the immunoSEQ Assay, a bias-controlled multiplex PCR. Per the source publication's procedure: Within the assay, amplification of reference gene primers was used to estimate how many nucleated cells each sample contained. Sequence reads were collapsed and filtered to measure the absolute abundance of every unique TCRbeta CDR3 rearrangement. For each sample, productive Simpson clonality was calculated by taking the square root of Simpson's diversity index across productive rearrangements. TCRdb carries this immuneACCESS record with in-frame sequences only. Its versions omit some clonotypes, under half of them owing to an unresolved V gene in the studies checked, with the rest unexplained. The DNA gave D and trimming, while V, J and clone size come from that table. The sample yields around 150,000 clones; approximately 90% were counted once. The ten largest clonotypes hold around 3.9% of the sample.

Regarding this clone: This clone's antigen is unknown. Base qualities are missing; no much larger clone stands one base away.

A second Seattle source provided samples from volunteer blood donors who had recovered from COVID-19. Collaborating institutions collected whole blood in K2EDTA tubes following their own protocols. For TCRbeta analysis, collaborators shipped samples in one of three forms: frozen whole blood, isolated PBMCs, or DNA extracted from either of those sample types. The CDR3 spans 13 residues, from the cysteine through the phenylalanine. The read is trimmed to its CDR3 DNA, 39 bases read in frame from base 1. CDR1 and CDR2 are drawn from the germline V gene: MNHNS, SASEGT. V loses 3 bases, J loses 7 bases, and the germline ends lie 10 bases apart.

This sequence uses TRBV6-1 and TRBJ1-5, with no confidently assigned D gene. The sample comprised peripheral blood. This TCR was sampled from a woman in her sixties or seventies who had recovered from COVID-19. The nucleotide sequence reads TGTGCCAGCAGTGAGAAGACCAGGCAGCCCCAGCATTTT. It encodes CASSEKTRQPQHF.